This T cell receptor (beta chain) was recorded in a study of T cell responses to AZD1222 COVID-19 vaccine. The CDR3 covers 15 residues. V was cut by 8 bases and J by 0 bases, with 13 bases left in between. Germline V gives CDR1 MNHEY, CDR2 SVGAGI. Overall study findings and caveats: Repertoires were obtained only post-peak T cell response. There were mostly white British donors and more females than males, and clonal diversity was possibly underestimated. Only six AZD1222 recipients tested seropositive at baseline.

This clone was detected only once. Its antigen is as yet unknown. Only in-frame clones appear in the TCRdb table, and some are missing; sequencing was by immunoSEQ multiplex PCR. Of over 120,000 clones detected, around nine tenths appear once; the ten largest clones hold over 1.5%. The TCR sequence derives from an adult in good health. The J gene is TRBJ2-2, the V gene TRBV6-5, with D possibly matching TRBD1 (6 bases). The sample consisted of peripheral blood, taken on day 0 of AZD1222 vaccination. CDR3 sequence: CASHRDNANTGELFF. In nucleotides, the CDR3 is TGTGCCAGCCACCGGGACAACGCGAACACCGGGGAGCTGTTTTTT.